The T cell receptor (beta chain) under discussion was sequenced for a study of blood T cell repertoires in COVID-19. Trimming removed 10 bases from V and 8 bases from J; junction bases left unmatched: 8. The length of the CDR3 is 13 residues. This table comes from immunoSEQ multiplex PCR, and its TCRdb copy is limited to in-frame clones, with some not included. The sample lists roughly 300,000 clones; roughly 80% were seen once. The V call is TRBV12-3 or TRBV12-4, the J call TRBJ1-6, with TRBD1 identical over 7 bases. This clonotype originated in a human donor with COVID-19, enrolled during active disease. The donor label of this sample is uncertain. Material: peripheral blood. Here the CDR3 reads CATKIGGDSPLHF. As DNA, the CDR3 is TGTGCCACCAAGATAGGGGGCGATTCACCCCTCCACTTT.